The subject of this entry is one TCR beta chain. The specificity of this receptor is unknown. Base qualities are not recorded, but no much larger clone differs from it by a single base. These data come from a study of blood T cell repertoires in COVID-19 (dated by TCRdb to the early 2020s). Describing the broader study: The collaborator samples originated in the United States, Italy and Spain and spanned the acute and convalescent phases of COVID-19. The prospective study material was composed of cDNA or gDNA derived from T cells, B-cell-depleted T cells, or PBMCs. Deeply sampled blood TCRbeta repertoires from subjects exposed to, actively infected with, or recovered from COVID-19 were included in the dataset. A freely available public database, intended as a resource for researchers studying the immune response to SARS-CoV-2, is where the repertoires were released. The samples were drawn from the first 160 participants of the ongoing ImmuneRACE study and from 950 to 1,500 subjects provided by 6 global collaborators. A de-identified subject ID, COVID-19 status, age in years and sex were almost always included in the sample metadata. Where available, HLA class I and class II types were taken from metadata supplied by the sample provider and were not determined by assay-based typing. Beyond this particular receptor, the publication reports: Clinical and demographic metadata were provided uncurated, with the amount varying by source and participant.

Participants in the prospective study were aged roughly 18 to 100 years, lived in 24 United States geographic areas, and enrolled through a virtual design. To assign participants to cohorts, the prospective study relied on clinical history that participants themselves reported in a screening survey and a study questionnaire. Each participant in the prospective study had whole blood, serum and a nasopharyngeal or oropharyngeal swab collected by mobile phlebotomists. Prospective study participants could optionally give additional blood draws and questionnaires over an approximately 2-month period. Blood samples from the prospective study were shipped frozen or at room temperature prior to DNA extraction. TCRbeta CDR3 regions were amplified from genomic DNA using the immunoSEQ Assay, a bias-controlled multiplex PCR. The paper's processing steps were these. Nucleated cell counts per sample were estimated from amplification of reference gene primers within the assay. Sequence reads were collapsed and filtered to measure the absolute abundance of every unique TCRbeta CDR3 rearrangement. For each sample, productive Simpson clonality was calculated by taking the square root of Simpson's diversity index across productive rearrangements. The table comes from immuneACCESS by way of TCRdb, which keeps in-frame sequences with V and J called. Part of the clones is missing from these tables; in studies checked, under half for an unresolved V gene and the rest for unknown reasons. V, J and clone size derive from that table, while D and trimming were established from the DNA sequence. The table for this sample lists approximately 210,000 clones; more than 65% of them were counted only once. Jointly, the top ten make up around 17% of the sample.

The CDR3 runs 17 amino acids, cysteine and phenylalanine included. Solely the CDR3 DNA is kept, with 51 bases framed from the first base. V has 4 bases trimmed and J has 4 bases trimmed; junction bases matching no gene number 11. The germline V gene encodes CDR1 SGHRS and CDR2 YFSETQ. This clonotype was sampled from a woman between 45 and 60 years old with acute COVID-19. The sample taken for sequencing was PBMCs or T cells enriched from blood (not recorded which). The chain joins TRBV5-1 to TRBJ2-1, with TRBD1 matching 10 junction bases. DNA sequence: TGCGCCAGCAGCCACGAACAGACGGGACAGGGGTACAATGAGCAGTTCTTC. Its amino acids are CASSHEQTGQGYNEQFF.